Sequencing of this TCR beta chain was carried out in a study of CD8+ T cells in alopecia areata. Study context: The investigators scored severity in treated patients by the percentage of affected scalp area.

Following RNA extraction, reverse transcription yielded cDNA that acted as the sequencing template. This table comes from immunoSEQ multiplex PCR, and its TCRdb copy is limited to in-frame clones, with some not included. Altogether approximately 210,000 clones are present, 40% to 55% being singletons, with the ten largest covering over 2%. Concerning this clone itself: Its specificity is unknown.

CDR1 and CDR2 (germline): SGHTA, FQGNSA. The ends lost 0 bases at V and 8 bases at J; junction bases unmatched: 10. CDR3 size: 16 residues. Findings and caveats of the study: Affected scalp, especially in alopecia totalis/universalis, had a higher clonality than normal scalp did. Scalp specimens additionally yield sequences from normal skin's resident alphabeta T cells.

Treatment specified: oral pan-JAK inhibitor, 5-10 mg twice daily. Specimens obtained from alopecia areata patients comprised lesional scalp punch biopsies and peripheral blood. The chain employs TRBV7-2 and TRBJ2-1; 7 bases are shared with TRBD2. The material was CD4+ T cells sorted from blood, obtained between weeks 36 and 40, from a patient treated with tofacitinib. The receptor comes from a human donor with alopecia areata. The CDR3 DNA follows: TGTGCCAGCAGCTTAGCTGCGGGGAGGGCCGGTGATGAGCAGTTCTTC. It translates to CASSLAAGRAGDEQFF.